Reported below is one T cell receptor (beta chain). The specificity of this receptor is unknown. Base quality data are lacking; no much larger clone is found one base away. TCRbeta CDR3 regions were amplified from genomic DNA using the immunoSEQ Assay, a bias-controlled multiplex PCR. As for the original processing: The number of nucleated cells in each sample was estimated from the amplification of reference gene primers within the assay. To quantify the absolute abundance of each unique TCRbeta CDR3 rearrangement, sequence reads were collapsed and filtered. Productive Simpson clonality was computed per sample as the square root of Simpson's diversity index over productive rearrangements. In its TCRdb copy, this immuneACCESS table keeps in-frame sequences only and misses some clones. Where compared with another copy, unresolved V genes explain less than half of these, and the others have no known cause. V and J calls plus clone size are reproduced from that table; the DNA served to infer D and trimming. This sample holds approximately 99,000 clones; over 75% were observed only once. The ten largest make up approximately 20% of the sample.

From cysteine to phenylalanine, the CDR3 is 14 amino acids long. The sequence is cut down to CDR3 DNA, 42 bases in frame from base 1. In the germline V gene, CDR1 corresponds to SQVTM and CDR2 to ANQGSEA. V was cut back by 4 bases and J by 6 bases, leaving a gap of 16 bases between them. Whole blood was collected in K2EDTA tubes by collaborating institutions according to the institutions' own protocols. For TCRbeta analysis, collaborators shipped samples as frozen whole blood, isolated PBMCs, or DNA extracted from either of those sample types. The data are from a study of blood T cell repertoires in COVID-19 (dated by TCRdb to about 2020). Background for the entire study: Samples covering the acute and convalescent phases of COVID-19 were provided by collaborators in the United States, Italy and Spain. Samples came from the ongoing ImmuneRACE study (first 160 participants) plus 1,254 subjects from 6 global collaborators. HLA class I and class II types, where available, came from metadata supplied by the sample provider rather than from assay-based typing. The prospective study material was composed of cDNA or gDNA derived from T cells, B-cell-depleted T cells, or PBMCs. Sample metadata almost always included a de-identified subject ID, COVID-19 status, age in years and sex. The repertoires were released in a freely available public database intended as a resource for research on the immune response to SARS-CoV-2. The dataset comprised deeply sampled blood TCRbeta repertoires from subjects exposed to, actively infected with, or recovered from COVID-19. General study outcomes and caveats: Clinical and demographic metadata were provided uncurated, with the amount varying by source and participant.

Material: peripheral blood. The TCR sequence derives from a human donor in a cohort sampled during active COVID-19. The sequence links TRBV29-1 to TRBJ1-5, with no confidently assigned D gene. In nucleotide form, the sequence is TGCAGCGTTGCATACCACCGGGTGGGTCAGCCCCAGCATTTT. It specifies CSVAYHRVGQPQHF.